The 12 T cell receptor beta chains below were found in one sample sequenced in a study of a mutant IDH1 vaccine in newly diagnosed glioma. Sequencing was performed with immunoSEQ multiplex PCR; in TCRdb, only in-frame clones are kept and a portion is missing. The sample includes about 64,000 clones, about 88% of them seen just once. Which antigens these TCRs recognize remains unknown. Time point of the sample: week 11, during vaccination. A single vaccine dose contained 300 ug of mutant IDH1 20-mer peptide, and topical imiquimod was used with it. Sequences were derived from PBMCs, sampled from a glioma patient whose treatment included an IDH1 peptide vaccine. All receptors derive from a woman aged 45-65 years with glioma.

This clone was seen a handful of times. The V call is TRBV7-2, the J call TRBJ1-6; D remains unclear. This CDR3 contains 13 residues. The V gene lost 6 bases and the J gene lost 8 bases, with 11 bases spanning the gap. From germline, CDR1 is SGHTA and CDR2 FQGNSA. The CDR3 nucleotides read TGTGCCAGCAGGCTAGTCGGGGATTCACCCCTCCACTTT. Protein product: CASRLVGDSPLHF.

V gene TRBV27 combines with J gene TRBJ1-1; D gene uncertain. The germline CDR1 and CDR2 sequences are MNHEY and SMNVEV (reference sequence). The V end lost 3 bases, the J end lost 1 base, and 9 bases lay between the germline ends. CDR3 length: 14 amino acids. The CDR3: CASSFYGQNTEAFF. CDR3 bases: TGTGCCAGCAGTTTTTACGGGCAGAACACTGAAGCTTTCTTT.

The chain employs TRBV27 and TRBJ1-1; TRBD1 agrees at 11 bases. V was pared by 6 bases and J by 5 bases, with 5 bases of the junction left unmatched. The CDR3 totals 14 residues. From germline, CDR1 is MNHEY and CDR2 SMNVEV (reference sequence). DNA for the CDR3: TGTGCCAGCAGGTGGACAGGGGGCAGGACTGAAGCTTTCTTT. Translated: CASRWTGGRTEAFF.

This chain's CDR3 is CASSVTGTEGTGELFF. In nucleotides, the CDR3 is TGTGCCAGCAGCGTAACCGGGACAGAGGGCACCGGGGAGCTGTTTTTT. This rearrangement joins TRBV9 to TRBJ2-2; 7 bases align to TRBD1. V shed 1 base and J 4 bases; nucleotides not matched to a gene: 7. CDR3 length: 16 amino acids. Germline CDR1 reads SGDLS; CDR2 reads YYNGEE.

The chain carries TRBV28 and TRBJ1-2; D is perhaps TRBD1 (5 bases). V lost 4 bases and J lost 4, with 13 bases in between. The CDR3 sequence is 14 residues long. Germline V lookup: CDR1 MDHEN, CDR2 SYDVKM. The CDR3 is CASSWEGLGYGYTF. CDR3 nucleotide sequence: TGTGCCAGCAGTTGGGAGGGGCTCGGCTATGGCTACACCTTC.

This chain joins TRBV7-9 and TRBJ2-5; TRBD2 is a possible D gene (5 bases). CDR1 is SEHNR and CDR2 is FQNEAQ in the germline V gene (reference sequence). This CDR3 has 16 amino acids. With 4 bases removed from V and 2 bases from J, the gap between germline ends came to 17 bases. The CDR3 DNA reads TGTGCCAGCAGCTCCACCCGGGATAAGGGACAAGAGACCCAGTACTTC. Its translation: CASSSTRDKGQETQYF.

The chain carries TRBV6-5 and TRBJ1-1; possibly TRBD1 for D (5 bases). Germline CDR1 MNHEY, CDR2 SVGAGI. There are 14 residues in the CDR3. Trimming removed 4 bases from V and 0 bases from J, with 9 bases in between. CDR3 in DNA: TGTGCCAGCAGTTTCCAGGACATGAACACTGAAGCTTTCTTT. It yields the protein CASSFQDMNTEAFF.

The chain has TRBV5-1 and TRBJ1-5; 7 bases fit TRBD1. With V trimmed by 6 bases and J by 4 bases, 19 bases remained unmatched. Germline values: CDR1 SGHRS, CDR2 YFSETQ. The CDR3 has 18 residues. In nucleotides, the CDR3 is TGCGCCAGCAACTTCTCGGGACAGCCCCCACGACTTAATCAGCCCCAGCATTTT. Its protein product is CASNFSGQPPRLNQPQHF. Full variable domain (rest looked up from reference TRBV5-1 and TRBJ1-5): KAGVTQTPRYLIKTRGQQVTLSCSPISGHRSVSWYQQTPGQGLQFLFEYFSETQRNKGNFPGRFSGRQFSNSRSEMNVSTLELGDSALYLCASNFSGQPPRLNQPQHFGDGTRLSIL.

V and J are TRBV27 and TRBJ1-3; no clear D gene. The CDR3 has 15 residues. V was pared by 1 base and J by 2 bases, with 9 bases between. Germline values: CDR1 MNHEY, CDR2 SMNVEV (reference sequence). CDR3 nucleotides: TGTGCCAGCAGTTTATTTATCGACACTGGAAACACCATATATTTT. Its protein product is CASSLFIDTGNTIYF.

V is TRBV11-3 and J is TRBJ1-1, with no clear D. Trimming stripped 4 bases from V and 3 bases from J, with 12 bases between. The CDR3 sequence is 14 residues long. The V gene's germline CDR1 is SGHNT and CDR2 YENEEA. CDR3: CASSYYPGDTEAFF. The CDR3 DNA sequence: TGTGCCAGCAGCTACTATCCTGGGGACACTGAAGCTTTCTTT.

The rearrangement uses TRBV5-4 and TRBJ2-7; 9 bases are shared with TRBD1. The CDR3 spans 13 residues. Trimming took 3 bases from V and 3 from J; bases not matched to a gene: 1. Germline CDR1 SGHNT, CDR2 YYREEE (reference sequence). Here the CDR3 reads CASSSTGGYEQYF. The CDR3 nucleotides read TGTGCCAGCAGCTCGACAGGGGGCTACGAGCAGTACTTC. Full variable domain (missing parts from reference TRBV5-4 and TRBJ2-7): ETGVTQSPTHLIKTRGQQVTLRCSSQSGHNTVSWYQQALGQGPQFIFQYYREEENGRGNFPPRFSGLQFPNYSSELNVNALELDDSALYLCASSSTGGYEQYFGPGTRLTVT.

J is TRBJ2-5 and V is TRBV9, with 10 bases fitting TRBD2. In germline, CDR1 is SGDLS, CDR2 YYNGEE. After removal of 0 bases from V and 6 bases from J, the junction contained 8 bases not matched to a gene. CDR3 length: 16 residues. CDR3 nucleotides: TGTGCCAGCAGCGTAGACCCAGCGGGGGGGCCGCAGACCCAGTACTTC. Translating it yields CASSVDPAGGPQTQYF. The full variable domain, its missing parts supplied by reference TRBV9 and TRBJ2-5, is DSGVTQTPKHLITATGQRVTLRCSPRSGDLSVYWYQQSLDQGLQFLIQYYNGEERAKGNILERFSAQQFPDLHSELNLSSLELGDSALYFCASSVDPAGGPQTQYFGPGTRLLVL.